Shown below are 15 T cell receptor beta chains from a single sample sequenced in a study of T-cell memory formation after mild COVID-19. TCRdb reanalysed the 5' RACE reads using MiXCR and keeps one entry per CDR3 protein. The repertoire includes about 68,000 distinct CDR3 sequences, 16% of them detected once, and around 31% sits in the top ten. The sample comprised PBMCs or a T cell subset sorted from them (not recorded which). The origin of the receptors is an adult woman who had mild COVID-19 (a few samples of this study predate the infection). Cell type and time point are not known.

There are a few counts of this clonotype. CDR3 sequence: CASSQDRGAGGNEQFF. DNA of the CDR3: TGCGCCAGCAGCCAAGATCGCGGGGCTGGGGGCAATGAGCAGTTCTTC. The V call is TRBV4-1, the J call TRBJ2-1; maybe TRBD2 (6 bases). Germline V gene sequence: CDR1 MGHRA, CDR2 YSYEKL. The CDR3 runs to 16 residues. Deletions cut 0 bases from V and 6 bases from J, with 15 bases between.

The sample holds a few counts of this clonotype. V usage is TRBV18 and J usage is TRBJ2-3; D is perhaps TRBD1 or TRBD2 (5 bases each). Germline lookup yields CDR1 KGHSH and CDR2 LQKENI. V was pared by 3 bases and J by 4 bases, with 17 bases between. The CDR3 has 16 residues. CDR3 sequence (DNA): TGTGCCAGCTCACCTTTGTCATTCTTGGGACCAGATACGCAGTATTTT. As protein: CASSPLSFLGPDTQYF.

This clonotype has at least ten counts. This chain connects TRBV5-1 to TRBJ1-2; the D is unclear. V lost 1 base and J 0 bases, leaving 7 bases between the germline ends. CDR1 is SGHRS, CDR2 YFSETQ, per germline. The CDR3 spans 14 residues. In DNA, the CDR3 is TGCGCCAGCAGCTTGTGGGCAGCTAACTATGGCTACACCTTC. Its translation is CASSLWAANYGYTF.

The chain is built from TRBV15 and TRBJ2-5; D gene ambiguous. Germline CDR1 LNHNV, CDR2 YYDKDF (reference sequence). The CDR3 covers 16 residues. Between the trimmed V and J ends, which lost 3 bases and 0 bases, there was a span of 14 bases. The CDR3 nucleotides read TGTGCCACCAGCAGCTCCCGGGCCCCGTACCAAGAGACCCAGTACTTC. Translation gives CATSSSRAPYQETQYF. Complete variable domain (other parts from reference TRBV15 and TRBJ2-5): DAMVIQNPRYQVTQFGKPVTLSCSQTLNHNVMYWYQQKSSQAPKLLFHYYDKDFNNEADTPDNFQSRRPNTSFCFLDIRSPGLGDTAMYLCATSSSRAPYQETQYFGPGTRLLVL.

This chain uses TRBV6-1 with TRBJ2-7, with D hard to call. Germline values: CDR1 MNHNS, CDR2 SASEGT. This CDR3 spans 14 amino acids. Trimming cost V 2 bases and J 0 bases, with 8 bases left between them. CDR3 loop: CASSEMGSSYEQYF. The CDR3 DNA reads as TGTGCCAGCAGTGAAATGGGGTCCTCCTACGAGCAGTACTTC.

The CDR3 DNA sequence: TGTGCCAGCAGCCAAGGTGAGACATCCTACGAGCAGTACTTC. This sequence encodes CASSQGETSYEQYF. The rearrangement links TRBV3-1 to TRBJ2-7; D unresolved. CDR1 is LGHDT, CDR2 YNNKEL, per germline (reference sequence). The V gene lost 1 base and the J gene lost 1 base, with 8 bases spanning the gap. CDR3 length equals 14 residues.

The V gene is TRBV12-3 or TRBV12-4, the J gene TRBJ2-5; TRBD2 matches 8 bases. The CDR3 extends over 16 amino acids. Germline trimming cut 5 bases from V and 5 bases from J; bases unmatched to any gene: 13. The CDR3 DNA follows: TGTGCCAGCAGTCCCCAGATAGCGGGGTGGGCTGAGACCCAGTACTTC. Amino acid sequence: CASSPQIAGWAETQYF.

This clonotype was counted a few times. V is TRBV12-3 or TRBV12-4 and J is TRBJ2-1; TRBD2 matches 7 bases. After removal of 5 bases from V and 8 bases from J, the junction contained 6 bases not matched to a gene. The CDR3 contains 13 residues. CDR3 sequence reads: CASSDRLAYEQFF. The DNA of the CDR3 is TGTGCCAGCAGTGATCGACTAGCCTATGAGCAGTTCTTC.

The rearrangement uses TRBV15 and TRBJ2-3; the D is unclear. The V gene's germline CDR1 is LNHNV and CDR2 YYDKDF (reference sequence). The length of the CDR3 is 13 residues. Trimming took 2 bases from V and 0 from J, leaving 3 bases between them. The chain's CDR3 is CATSRTSTDTQYF. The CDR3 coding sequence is TGTGCCACCAGCAGAACTAGCACAGATACGCAGTATTTT.

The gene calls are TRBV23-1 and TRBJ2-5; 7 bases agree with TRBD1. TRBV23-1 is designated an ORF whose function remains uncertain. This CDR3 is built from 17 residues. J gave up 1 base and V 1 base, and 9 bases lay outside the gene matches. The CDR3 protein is CASSQFGAGTVQETQYF. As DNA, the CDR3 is TGCGCCAGCAGTCAATTCGGGGCCGGGACAGTCCAAGAGACCCAGTACTTC.

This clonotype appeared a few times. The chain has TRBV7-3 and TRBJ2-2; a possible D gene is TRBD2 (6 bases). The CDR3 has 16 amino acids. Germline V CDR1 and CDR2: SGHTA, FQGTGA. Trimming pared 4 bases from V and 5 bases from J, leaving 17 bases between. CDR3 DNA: TGTGCCAGCAGCTCCCGCCCGGGGGTTGTAACCGGGGAGCTGTTTTTT. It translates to CASSSRPGVVTGELFF. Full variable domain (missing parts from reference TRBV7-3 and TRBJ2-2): GAGVSQTPSNKVTEKGKYVELRCDPISGHTALYWYRQSLGQGPEFLIYFQGTGAADDSGLPNDRFFAVRPEGSVSTLKIQRTERGDSAVYLCASSSRPGVVTGELFFGEGSRLTVL.

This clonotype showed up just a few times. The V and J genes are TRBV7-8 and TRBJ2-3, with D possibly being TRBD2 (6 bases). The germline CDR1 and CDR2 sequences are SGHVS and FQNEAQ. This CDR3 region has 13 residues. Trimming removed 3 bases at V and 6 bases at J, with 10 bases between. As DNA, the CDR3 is TGTGCCAGCAGCTTGGGGGGTAAGGATACGCAGTATTTT. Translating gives CASSLGGKDTQYF.

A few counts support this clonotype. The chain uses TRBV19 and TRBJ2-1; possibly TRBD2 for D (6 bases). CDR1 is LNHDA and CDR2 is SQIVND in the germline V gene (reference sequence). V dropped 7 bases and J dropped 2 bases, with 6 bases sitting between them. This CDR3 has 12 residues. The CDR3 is CASTSAYNEQFF. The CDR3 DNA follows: TGTGCCAGTACTAGCGCCTACAATGAGCAGTTCTTC.

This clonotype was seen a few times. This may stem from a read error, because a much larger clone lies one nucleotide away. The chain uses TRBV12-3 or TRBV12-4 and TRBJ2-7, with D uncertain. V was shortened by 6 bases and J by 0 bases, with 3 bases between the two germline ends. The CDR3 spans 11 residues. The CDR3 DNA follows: TGTGCCAGCAGCATCTCCTACGAGCAGTACTTC. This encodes CASSISYEQYF.

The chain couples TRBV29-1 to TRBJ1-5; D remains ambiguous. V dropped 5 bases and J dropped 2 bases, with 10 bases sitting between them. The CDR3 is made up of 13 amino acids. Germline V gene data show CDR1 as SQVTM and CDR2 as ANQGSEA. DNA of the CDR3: TGCAGCGTTTACGCCGGCGGCAATCAGCCCCAGCATTTT. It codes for CSVYAGGNQPQHF.